Each of the 9 T cell receptor beta chains below was sequenced from the same sample in a study of T cells in localized non-small cell lung cancer (dated by TCRdb to 2019 to 2021). The method behind the library was the immunoSEQ multiplex PCR assay. TCRdb re-hosts the immuneACCESS table, in-frame sequences only. Its copies lack some clones; in the studies checked, an unresolved V gene accounts for under half of them, and the cause for the rest is not known. The sample table records roughly 1,900 clones; roughly a quarter of these occur just once. Roughly a tenth of the sample is taken by the ten largest. Specimen: normal lung tissue next to the tumor, collected before any cancer treatment. The receptors here all came from an older female donor with stage I lung adenocarcinoma.

By its share, this clone is large (0.1 to 1%). The J gene is TRBJ1-2, the V gene TRBV28, with D perhaps TRBD1 (6 bases). The V gene's germline CDR1 is MDHEN and CDR2 SYDVKM. Trimming cost V 6 bases and J 8 bases, with 22 bases left between them. The CDR3 length is 15 residues. The CDR3 region has the DNA TGTGCCAGCAGGGAACAGGGAAAAGGCGGAAAGGGCTACACCTTC. Translation: CASREQGKGGKGYTF.

This clone has more than one count but fewer than ten. J is TRBJ2-3 and V is TRBV9; 12 bases map to TRBD2. V shed 4 bases and J 5 bases; nucleotides not matched to a gene: 8. The CDR3 consists of 16 residues. Per germline, CDR1 SGDLS and CDR2 YYNGEE. CDR3 residues: CASSPWTSGVGDTQYF. The CDR3 DNA reads TGTGCCAGCAGCCCCTGGACTAGCGGGGTTGGAGATACGCAGTATTTT.

The chain combines TRBV19 with TRBJ2-6; D is ambiguous. The CDR3 totals 16 residues. The germline gives CDR1 LNHDA, CDR2 SQIVND (reference sequence). Deletions cut 2 bases from V and 1 base from J, with 9 bases between. The CDR3: CASSIRSVSGANVLTF. DNA of the CDR3: TGTGCCAGTAGTATAAGGTCGGTTTCTGGGGCCAACGTCCTGACTTTC.

The CDR3 nucleotides read TGCAGCGTTGAAACCGGACAGGATTACACTGAAGCTTTCTTT. It is translated as CSVETGQDYTEAFF. The V call is TRBV29-1, the J call TRBJ1-1; 7 bases agree with TRBD1. The CDR3 sequence is 14 residues long. CDR1 SQVTM and CDR2 ANQGSEA come from the germline V gene. Trimming took 2 bases from V and 3 from J; bases not matched to a gene: 6.

The CDR3 sequence is CASSPLLGRGDTDTQYF. For the CDR3, the DNA is TGTGCCAGCAGCCCCTTGTTAGGGAGAGGGGACACAGATACGCAGTATTTT. The chain uses TRBV11-3 and TRBJ2-3, with D perhaps matching TRBD1 or TRBD2 (5 bases each). The V and J ends lost 5 bases and 2 bases respectively, with 20 bases between them. Germline lookup yields CDR1 SGHNT and CDR2 YENEEA. The CDR3 contains 17 residues.

The rearrangement joins TRBV18 to TRBJ1-2; maybe TRBD1 (5 bases). V lost 3 bases and J 0 bases, leaving 14 bases between the germline ends. Looked up from germline, CDR1 is KGHSH and CDR2 is LQKENI. The CDR3 covers 16 residues. CDR3 DNA: TGTGCCAGCTCACCGGCGAGCGGGGCCCCTAACTATGGCTACACCTTC. Translated, it gives CASSPASGAPNYGYTF. Combining the CDR3 with reference TRBV18 and TRBJ1-2 gives the whole variable domain NAGVMQNPRHLVRRRGQEARLRCSPMKGHSHVYWYRQLPEEGLKFMVYLQKENIIDESGMPKERFSAEFPKEGPSILRIQQVVRGDSAAYFCASSPASGAPNYGYTFGSGTRLTVV.

In this sample, this clone turned up a few times. The V and J genes are TRBV11-3 and TRBJ2-7; 7 positions match TRBD2. Germline values: CDR1 SGHNT, CDR2 YENEEA. CDR3 length: 14 amino acids. V was pared by 3 bases and J by 2 bases, with 4 bases of the junction left unmatched. Here the CDR3 reads CASSFLAVTYEQYF. The CDR3 DNA reads TGTGCCAGCAGCTTCCTAGCGGTGACCTACGAGCAGTACTTC.

The CDR3 is CASSPGGASAYNEQFF. DNA of the CDR3: TGTGCCAGCAGCCCCGGAGGGGCTAGCGCATACAATGAGCAGTTCTTC. V is TRBV9 and J is TRBJ2-1, with D maybe TRBD2 (6 bases). Trimming cost V 4 bases and J 4 bases, with 18 bases left between them. Germline V lookup: CDR1 SGDLS, CDR2 YYNGEE. The CDR3 has 16 amino acids. Full variable domain (missing parts from reference TRBV9 and TRBJ2-1): DSGVTQTPKHLITATGQRVTLRCSPRSGDLSVYWYQQSLDQGLQFLIQYYNGEERAKGNILERFSAQQFPDLHSELNLSSLELGDSALYFCASSPGGASAYNEQFFGPGTRLTVL.

V gene TRBV11-3 combines with J gene TRBJ2-3, with 7 bases aligning to TRBD2. The J segment lost 1 base and the V segment lost 3 bases, leaving 4 bases of the junction unmatched. Per germline, CDR1 SGHNT and CDR2 YENEEA. This CDR3 spans 15 amino acids. The DNA for the CDR3 is TGTGCCAGCAGCTTGGCCCGGGAGGGCACAGATACGCAGTATTTT. Translation: CASSLAREGTDTQYF.